This T cell receptor beta chain emerged from a study of CD8+ T cells in alopecia areata. General study findings and limits: There were many expanded lesional clones persisting in scalp and blood during tofacitinib.

The treatment: oral pan-JAK inhibitor, 5-10 mg twice daily. About this clone: The antigen is not known.

cDNA reverse transcribed from extracted RNA served as the sequencing template. Assay: immunoSEQ multiplex PCR; the TCRdb copy retains only in-frame clones and omits some. The sample holds more than 150,000 clones, around 60% seen once. V lost 3 bases and J lost 4, with 15 bases in between. Germline loops: CDR1 LNHNV, CDR2 YYDKDF (reference sequence). The CDR3 runs to 15 residues. Sequencing used CD8+ T cells sorted from blood, obtained at week 24, from a patient treated with tofacitinib. This chain connects TRBV15 to TRBJ2-5; maybe TRBD2 (5 bases). The TCR comes from a human donor with alopecia areata. CDR3 sequence (DNA): TGTGCCACCAGCAGCCCCGTGGAGGCGGGAGAGACCCAGTACTTC. It codes for CATSSPVEAGETQYF.